This T cell receptor beta chain was sequenced for a study of shared clonotypes between healthy human individuals (dated by TCRdb to 2018 to 2020). About the investigation overall: Two women and a few men aged 18 to 49 years were included in the cohort. For each donor, CD4 naive and CD4 memory were each run on three plates, CD8 naive on two plates, and CD8 memory on one plate. To estimate repertoire size and how much clonotype sharing occurs between individuals, the study deeply sequenced the blood TCR repertoires of roughly 5 healthy adults. Libraries were prepared and TCR repertoires were sequenced by different laboratories using diverse techniques, in order to increase sequencing depth and limit assay-specific biases. Leukapheresis yielded between about 0.85 and 9.5 billion PBMCs per donor.

A remark on this clone: What antigen it recognizes has not been identified. Per-base qualities were not stored, and no clone one base away is much larger.

Using the deep immunoSEQ assay, TCR CDR3 regions were amplified from genomic DNA by multiplex PCR. For each cell subset, the extracted genomic DNA was distributed evenly across all wells of several immunoSEQ 96-well plates, and each plate served as one replicate. For sorted subsets, each replicate PCR was loaded with roughly 190 ng genomic DNA, equivalent to 25,000 to 35,000 T cell genomes. The purified libraries were quantified using a Qubit 3.0 fluorometer, sized with a Bioanalyzer 2100, and then quantified again using the KAPA Library Quantification kit. Every immunoSEQ 96-well plate was sequenced on a separate single-read 150-cycle Illumina NextSeq 550 flow cell. Regarding the original processing steps: The immunoSEQ output contained only junctional sequences without quality scores, so filtering could not match that applied to full-length reads. To assign V/J genes and CDR3, sequences were annotated against IMGT germline references using PyIR, a Python wrapper for IgBLAST v1.9. Reads were removed for weak V/J assignments (E-value above 1e-6), missing CDR3, stop codons, out-of-frame junctions, or ambiguous translated residues. V3J clonotypes were defined by identical inferred V gene, J gene, and CDR3 amino acid sequence. Percentage overlap between repertoires was calculated by dividing the number of shared unique clonotypes by the size of the smaller repertoire. Richness of each repertoire was evaluated using RTK rarefaction, the Chao1 estimator, and Recon v2.1 estimates of unobserved clonotypes. For all TCRbeta clonotypes obtained by the gDNA method from a few donors, generation probabilities were computed with OLGA. TCRdb carries this immuneACCESS record with in-frame sequences only. Its versions omit some clonotypes, under half of them owing to an unresolved V gene in the studies checked, with the rest unexplained. The V and J calls and clone size are taken from that table; D and trimming were inferred from the DNA. This sample comprises about 660,000 clones, around two thirds of them detected only once. 1.5% to 2% of the sample comes from the top ten.

V is shortened by 2 bases, J by 6 bases, and the region joining them spans 11 bases. The CDR1 and CDR2 encoded by the germline V gene (reference sequence) are MNHEY and SMNVEV. Reading from cysteine to phenylalanine, the CDR3 counts 14 amino acids. Only the CDR3 portion is preserved as DNA: 42 bases, with reading frame beginning at the first base. What the work shows at the level of the full study, not this receptor alone: Pairwise subsampling indicated that sequencing depth was expected to affect the degree of clonotype sharing among donors. Estimated clonotype richness was generally larger for naive than for memory subsets. The small number of donors limited the genetic and exposure-history diversity represented. Higher generation probabilities were observed for clonotypes shared by all four sorted-subset donors than for non-shared clonotypes. Approximately 5% of naive CD4, more than 3% of naive CD8, approximately 2.2% of memory CD4, and roughly 0.4% of memory CD8 clonotypes were shared across several donors. Rarefaction of sorted-subset datasets indicated incomplete sequencing despite the large sequencing depth. Sampling was limited to blood, and TCR repertoires in tissue likely differ from TCR repertoires in blood.

Donors were healthy HIV-negative adults with no recently reported acute infections or vaccinations. Every donor was a Caucasian adult living in Nashville, Tennessee, USA. CD4+ T cells were enriched through magnetic negative selection, after which naive cells were positively selected on CD45RA and the remaining negative fraction served as the memory subset. Blood was obtained by leukapheresis, after which PBMCs were separated by Ficoll-Histopaque density gradient centrifugation and cryopreserved in liquid nitrogen vapor phase. Analytical flow cytometry was used to check the purity and quantity of every magnetically sorted T cell population. Genomic DNA was isolated from every sorted fraction and measured by UV absorbance on a Nanodrop 2000c.

The TCR comes from a woman between 25 and 40 years old in good health. Specimen: memory CD4+ T cells sorted from blood. What this sample's cell subset or site label stands for: CD45RA-negative fraction. The V gene is TRBV27 and the J gene is TRBJ2-4; perhaps TRBD1 is the D gene, with 5 bases matching. The DNA sequence is given as TGTGCCAGCAGTTTAGGCCAGGGTGGAAACATTCAGTACTTC. Its protein product is CASSLGQGGNIQYF.